Below, 20 T cell receptor beta chains from the same sample are listed, as sequenced in a study of CD8+ T cells in alopecia areata. Sample treatment: oral pan-JAK inhibitor, 5-10 mg twice daily. Extracted RNA was reverse transcribed, and the resulting cDNA served as sequencing template. Generated by immunoSEQ multiplex PCR, the TCRdb table keeps only in-frame clones and is missing some. In the table there are some 200,000 clones, 40% to 55% of which are singletons. Specimen: CD4+ T cells sorted from blood, collected at roughly week 36, from a patient treated with tofacitinib. The receptors shown here come from a human donor with alopecia areata.

This chain links TRBV6-1 with TRBJ2-2; a possible D gene is TRBD1 (6 bases). Germline V CDR1 and CDR2: MNHNS, SASEGT. This CDR3 comprises 16 residues. The V end lost 1 base, the J end lost 5 bases, and 14 bases lay between the germline ends. The CDR3 bases are TGTGCCAGCAGTGAAGGTTTTGTCAGGGGAACCGGGGAGCTGTTTTTT. Translating it yields CASSEGFVRGTGELFF.

This clone was observed a handful of times. CDR3 sequence (DNA): TGTGCCACCTCGATGCAGTCGGGCTATGGCTACACCTTC. Translating it yields CATSMQSGYGYTF. The V call is TRBV7-9, the J call TRBJ1-2; D is uncertain. Trimming took off 10 bases at V and 4 bases at J, with 16 bases between the two ends. This CDR3 spans 13 amino acids. Germline CDR1 is SEHNR and CDR2 is FQNEAQ (reference sequence).

The rearrangement joins TRBV5-4 to TRBJ1-1; a weak D match, TRBD1 (6 bases). V was cut by 0 bases and J by 1 base, with 7 bases left in between. From germline, CDR1 is SGHNT and CDR2 YYREEE (reference sequence). The CDR3 loop spans 14 amino acids. The CDR3 bases are TGTGCCAGCAGCTTGGTGGGGGCGAACACTGAAGCTTTCTTT. Its translation is CASSLVGANTEAFF.

This clone showed up just a few times. The chain links TRBV18 to TRBJ2-7; D possibly uses TRBD1 or TRBD2 (5 bases each). The CDR3 extends over 18 amino acids. V was pared by 3 bases and J by 1 base, with 22 bases between. Germline assignment: CDR1 KGHSH and CDR2 LQKENI. The CDR3 sequence is CASSPLVPGPGGSYEQYF. In nucleotides, the CDR3 is TGTGCCAGCTCACCGCTTGTGCCGGGGCCCGGCGGGTCCTACGAGCAGTACTTC.

This clone has only a few counts. This chain connects TRBV30 to TRBJ2-3; possible D gene TRBD2, 5 bases. Germline V lookup: CDR1 GTSNPN, CDR2 SVGIG (reference sequence). Trimming took off 4 bases at V and 0 bases at J, with 8 bases between the two ends. The CDR3 consists of 13 residues. Here the CDR3 reads CAWTERSTDTQYF. The CDR3 nucleotides are TGTGCCTGGACAGAGCGGAGCACAGATACGCAGTATTTT. Combining the CDR3 with reference TRBV30 and TRBJ2-3 gives the whole variable domain SQTIHQWPATLVQPVGSPLSLECTVEGTSNPNLYWYRQAAGRGLQLLFYSVGIGQISSEVPQNLSASRPQDRQFILSSKKLLLSDSGFYLCAWTERSTDTQYFGPGTRLTVL.

The chain links TRBV14 to TRBJ1-2; D not certain. V lost 2 bases, J lost 5 bases, and 9 bases lay in between. This CDR3 is built from 13 residues. Germline V gene data show CDR1 as SGHDN and CDR2 as FVKESK. The DNA for the CDR3 is TGTGCCAGCAGCCAATATACGGAATATGGCTACACCTTC. Its protein is CASSQYTEYGYTF.

The genes are TRBV11-2 and TRBJ2-7, with D possibly TRBD1 on 6 matching bases. CDR3 length: 13 amino acids. From germline, CDR1 is SGHAT and CDR2 FQNNGV. Trimming pared 5 bases from V and 2 bases from J, leaving 10 bases between. The DNA of the CDR3 is TGTGCCAGCAGCCCGGACAGAACCTACGAGCAGTACTTC. This translates into CASSPDRTYEQYF.

This clone has a handful of counts. The gene calls are TRBV13 and TRBJ2-5, with D unresolved. This CDR3 is built from 17 residues. Trimming took off 1 base at V and 5 bases at J, with 20 bases between the two ends. CDR1 and CDR2 (germline): PRHDT, FYEKMQ (reference sequence). DNA for the CDR3: TGTGCCAGCAGCTTAGACTCCACCCCCTCAGGAGCGGAGACCCAGTACTTC. Its translation: CASSLDSTPSGAETQYF.

Turning to this clone: Other nucleotide sequences in the sample specify the same CDR3. The chain recombines TRBV5-1 with TRBJ2-7; D gene uncertain. V lost 0 bases and J lost 3, with 7 bases in between. The CDR3 covers 13 residues. CDR1 and CDR2 from the germline V gene are SGHRS and YFSETQ. CDR3: CASSLGQDYEQYF. In DNA, the CDR3 is TGCGCCAGCAGCTTGGGGCAGGACTACGAGCAGTACTTC.

The chain combines TRBV5-6 with TRBJ1-2, with 8 bases aligning to TRBD1. There are 14 residues in the CDR3. Germline values: CDR1 SGHDT, CDR2 YYEEEE. Trimming removed 5 bases from V and 4 bases from J; junction bases left unmatched: 7. This chain's CDR3 is CASSRGQDLYGYTF. The DNA for the CDR3 is TGTGCCAGCAGTCGGGGACAGGACCTCTATGGCTACACCTTC.

The table lists this clone with a few counts. The rearrangement links TRBV6-6 to TRBJ1-1, with D possibly being TRBD1 (6 bases). Between the trimmed V and J ends, which lost 1 base and 1 base, there was a span of 10 bases. In germline, CDR1 is MNHNY, CDR2 SVGAGI (reference sequence). The CDR3 is 15 amino acids. The CDR3 DNA follows: TGTGCCAGCAGTTACTTGGACAGCCAGAACACTGAAGCTTTCTTT. This translates into CASSYLDSQNTEAFF.

The table lists this clone with a few counts. The CDR3 coding sequence is TGTGCCAGCAGCTTGGGGGGACGCACAGATACGCAGTATTTT. It encodes CASSLGGRTDTQYF. The chain combines TRBV5-4 with TRBJ2-3, with D perhaps TRBD1 or TRBD2 (5 bases each). The CDR3 is 14 amino acids. Trimming shortened V by 0 bases and J by 1 base, and 6 bases separated the two germline ends. CDR1 is SGHNT and CDR2 is YYREEE in the germline V gene (reference sequence).

CDR3 nucleotides: TGCGCCAGCAGCCAACCTGGTGCGGGTTACAATGAGCAGTTCTTC. Its protein product is CASSQPGAGYNEQFF. J is TRBJ2-1 and V is TRBV4-3; a weak D match, TRBD2 (5 bases). V was pared by 2 bases and J by 4 bases, with 12 bases between. Germline lookup yields CDR1 LGHNA and CDR2 YSLEER. The CDR3 is 15 residues long.

The chain combines TRBV2 with TRBJ1-1; D is undetermined. Trimming removed 4 bases from V and 0 bases from J, with 6 bases in between. Looked up from germline, CDR1 is SNHLY and CDR2 is FYNNEI. There are 13 residues in the CDR3. The CDR3 DNA is TGTGCCAGCAGTGGAGACCTGAACACTGAAGCTTTCTTT. It specifies CASSGDLNTEAFF.

This clone was detected only a few times. The same CDR3 can be traced to other DNA sequences in this sample. This sequence joins TRBV15 and TRBJ2-7; TRBD1 or TRBD2 may be the D gene (5 bases each). Germline V gene sequence: CDR1 LNHNV, CDR2 YYDKDF (reference sequence). Trimming stripped 5 bases from V and 3 bases from J, with 8 bases between. The CDR3 is 12 amino acids. CDR3: CATSRDVYEQYF. In nucleotides, the CDR3 is TGTGCCACCAGCCGGGACGTCTACGAGCAGTACTTC. The full variable domain, rest sourced from reference TRBV15 and TRBJ2-7, is DAMVIQNPRYQVTQFGKPVTLSCSQTLNHNVMYWYQQKSSQAPKLLFHYYDKDFNNEADTPDNFQSRRPNTSFCFLDIRSPGLGDTAMYLCATSRDVYEQYFGPGTRLTVT.

In regard to this clone: The sample contains more than one DNA sequence encoding this CDR3. The CDR3 protein is CASSQDDRGNYGYTF. CDR3 nucleotides: TGCGCCAGCAGCCAAGATGACAGGGGTAACTATGGCTACACCTTC. V is TRBV4-1 and J is TRBJ1-2, with 8 bases matching TRBD1. The CDR3 length is 15 residues. Germline assignment: CDR1 MGHRA and CDR2 YSYEKL. V shed 0 bases, J shed 1 base, and the junction held 1 base outside the gene matches.

The rearrangement uses TRBV23-1 and TRBJ2-5, with 8 bases identical to TRBD1. TRBV23-1 is an open reading frame, and its role is uncertain. The CDR3 consists of 14 residues. After removal of 10 bases from V and 3 bases from J, the junction contained 10 bases not matched to a gene. The CDR3 DNA follows: TGCGCCATTCACTCCGGGACAGGCAAAGAGACCCAGTACTTC. It codes for CAIHSGTGKETQYF.

This clone has more than one count but fewer than ten. This chain links TRBV7-2 with TRBJ1-2; TRBD1 might be the D (5 bases). Looked up from germline, CDR1 is SGHTA and CDR2 is FQGNSA. This CDR3 region has 15 residues. Deletions cut 0 bases from V and 7 bases from J, with 15 bases between. Written as DNA, the CDR3 is TGTGCCAGCAGCTTAGCGGCCAGGGACGGTGCTGGCTACACCTTC. Translation gives CASSLAARDGAGYTF.

This clone appeared a few times. The rearrangement joins TRBV20-1 to TRBJ2-7, with unresolved D. Germline V gene lookup returns CDR1 DFQATT and CDR2 SNEGSKA (reference sequence). The CDR3 is 10 residues long. With 4 bases removed from V and 6 bases from J, the gap between germline ends came to 7 bases. CDR3 protein: CSATVSEQYF. The CDR3 region has the DNA TGCAGTGCTACGGTCAGCGAGCAGTACTTC.

The gene calls are TRBV5-6 and TRBJ2-5, with 12 nucleotides matching TRBD2. Germline CDR1 reads SGHDT; CDR2 reads YYEEEE. The CDR3 contains 16 residues. V shed 4 bases, J shed 5 bases, and the junction held 9 bases outside the gene matches. CDR3 DNA sequence: TGTGCCAGCAGCCGGCGACTAGCGGGAGCGGGTGAGACCCAGTACTTC. Translated: CASSRRLAGAGETQYF.